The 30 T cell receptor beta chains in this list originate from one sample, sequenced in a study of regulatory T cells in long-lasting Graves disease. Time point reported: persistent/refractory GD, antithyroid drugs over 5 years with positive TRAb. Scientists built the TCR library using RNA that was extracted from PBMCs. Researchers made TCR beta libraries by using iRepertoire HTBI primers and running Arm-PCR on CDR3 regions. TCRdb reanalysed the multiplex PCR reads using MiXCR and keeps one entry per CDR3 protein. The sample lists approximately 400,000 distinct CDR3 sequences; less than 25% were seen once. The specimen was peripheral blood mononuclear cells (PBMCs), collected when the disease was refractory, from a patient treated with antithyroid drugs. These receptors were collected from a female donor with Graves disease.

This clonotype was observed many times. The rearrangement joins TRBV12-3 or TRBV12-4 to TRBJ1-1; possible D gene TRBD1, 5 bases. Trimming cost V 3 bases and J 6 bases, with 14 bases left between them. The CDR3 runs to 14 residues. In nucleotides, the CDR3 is TGTGCCAGCAGTTTGGGCAGGGCGGTGGCTGAAGCTTTCTTT. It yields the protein CASSLGRAVAEAFF.

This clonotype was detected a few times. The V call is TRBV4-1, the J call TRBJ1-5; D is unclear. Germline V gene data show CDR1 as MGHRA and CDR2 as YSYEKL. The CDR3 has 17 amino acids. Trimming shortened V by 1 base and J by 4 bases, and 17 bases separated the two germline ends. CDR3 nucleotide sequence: TGCGCCAGCAGCCAAGGCGCGGGAGGGATAGTGAATCAGCCCCAGCATTTT. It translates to CASSQGAGGIVNQPQHF.

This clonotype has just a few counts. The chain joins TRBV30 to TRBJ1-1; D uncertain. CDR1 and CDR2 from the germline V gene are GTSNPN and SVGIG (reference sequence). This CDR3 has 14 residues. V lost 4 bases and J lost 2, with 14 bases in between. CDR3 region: CAWMGFSSNTEAFF. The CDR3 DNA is TGTGCCTGGATGGGCTTTTCCAGTAACACTGAAGCTTTCTTT.

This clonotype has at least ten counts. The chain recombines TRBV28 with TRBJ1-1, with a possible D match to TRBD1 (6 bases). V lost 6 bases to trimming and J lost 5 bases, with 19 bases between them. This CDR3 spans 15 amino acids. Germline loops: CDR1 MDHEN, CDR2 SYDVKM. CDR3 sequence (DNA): TGTGCCAGCAGCCCCTTCCAGGGGACGGGGACTGAAGCTTTCTTT. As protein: CASSPFQGTGTEAFF.

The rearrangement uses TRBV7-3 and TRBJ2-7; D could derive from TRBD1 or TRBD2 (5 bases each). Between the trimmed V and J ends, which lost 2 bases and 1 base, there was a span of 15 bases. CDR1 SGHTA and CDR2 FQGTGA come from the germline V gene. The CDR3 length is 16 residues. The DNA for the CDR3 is TGTGCCAGCAGCTTATATGGGCCGGGGCCGTCCTACGAGCAGTACTTC. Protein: CASSLYGPGPSYEQYF.

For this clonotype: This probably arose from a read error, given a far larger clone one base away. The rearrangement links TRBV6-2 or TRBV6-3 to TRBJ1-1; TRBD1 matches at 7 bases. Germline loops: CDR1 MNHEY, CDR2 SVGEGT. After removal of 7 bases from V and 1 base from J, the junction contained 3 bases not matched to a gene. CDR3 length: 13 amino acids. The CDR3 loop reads CASIGDRNTEAFF. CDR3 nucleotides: TGTGCCAGCATCGGGGACAGGAACACTGAAGCTTTCTTT.

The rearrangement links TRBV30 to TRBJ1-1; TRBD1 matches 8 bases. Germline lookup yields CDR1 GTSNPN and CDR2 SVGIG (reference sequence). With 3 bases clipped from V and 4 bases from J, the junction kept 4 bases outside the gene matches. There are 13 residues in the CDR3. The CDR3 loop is CAWSHDRGTEAFF. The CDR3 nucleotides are TGTGCCTGGAGCCACGACAGGGGCACTGAAGCTTTCTTT. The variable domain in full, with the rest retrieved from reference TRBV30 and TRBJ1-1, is SQTIHQWPATLVQPVGSPLSLECTVEGTSNPNLYWYRQAAGRGLQLLFYSVGIGQISSEVPQNLSASRPQDRQFILSSKKLLLSDSGFYLCAWSHDRGTEAFFGQGTRLTVV.

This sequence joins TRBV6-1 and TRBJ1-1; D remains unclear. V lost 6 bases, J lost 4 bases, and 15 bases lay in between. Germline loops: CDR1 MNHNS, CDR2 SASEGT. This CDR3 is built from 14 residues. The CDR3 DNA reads TGTGCCAGCAGCCCTAAATGGGTGGGCACTGAAGCTTTCTTT. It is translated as CASSPKWVGTEAFF.

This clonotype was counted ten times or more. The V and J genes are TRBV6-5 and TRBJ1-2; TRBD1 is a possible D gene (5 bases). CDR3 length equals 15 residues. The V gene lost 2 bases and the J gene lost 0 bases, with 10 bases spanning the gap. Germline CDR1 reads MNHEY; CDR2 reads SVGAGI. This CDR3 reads CASSYLPTANYGYTF. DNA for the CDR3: TGTGCCAGCAGTTACCTACCGACAGCTAACTATGGCTACACCTTC.

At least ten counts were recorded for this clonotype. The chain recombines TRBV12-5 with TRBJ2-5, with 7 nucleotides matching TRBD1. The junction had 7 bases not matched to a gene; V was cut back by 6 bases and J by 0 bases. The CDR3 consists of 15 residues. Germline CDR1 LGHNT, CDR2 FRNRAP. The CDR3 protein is CASGSGTVYQETQYF. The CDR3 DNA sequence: TGTGCTAGTGGGTCCGGGACAGTTTACCAAGAGACCCAGTACTTC.

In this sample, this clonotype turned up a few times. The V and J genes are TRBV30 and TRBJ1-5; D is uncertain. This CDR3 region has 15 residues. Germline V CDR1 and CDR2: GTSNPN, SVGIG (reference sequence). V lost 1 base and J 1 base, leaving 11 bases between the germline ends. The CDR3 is CAWSAKEGSNQPQHF. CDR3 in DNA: TGTGCCTGGAGTGCGAAAGAAGGGAGCAATCAGCCCCAGCATTTT. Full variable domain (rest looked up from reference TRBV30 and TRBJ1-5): SQTIHQWPATLVQPVGSPLSLECTVEGTSNPNLYWYRQAAGRGLQLLFYSVGIGQISSEVPQNLSASRPQDRQFILSSKKLLLSDSGFYLCAWSAKEGSNQPQHFGDGTRLSIL.

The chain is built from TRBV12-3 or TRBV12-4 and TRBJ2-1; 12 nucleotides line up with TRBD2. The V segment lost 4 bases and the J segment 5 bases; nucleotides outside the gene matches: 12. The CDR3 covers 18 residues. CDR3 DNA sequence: TGTGCCAGCAGTTCTAGACTAGCGGGAGAGGACCACGACAATGAGCAGTTCTTC. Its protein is CASSSRLAGEDHDNEQFF.

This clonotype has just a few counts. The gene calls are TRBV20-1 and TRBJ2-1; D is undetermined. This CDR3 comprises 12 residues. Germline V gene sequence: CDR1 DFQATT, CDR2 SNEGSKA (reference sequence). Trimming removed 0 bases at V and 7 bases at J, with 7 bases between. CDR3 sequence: CSARDDMNEQFF. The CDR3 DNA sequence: TGCAGTGCTAGAGATGACATGAATGAGCAGTTCTTC.

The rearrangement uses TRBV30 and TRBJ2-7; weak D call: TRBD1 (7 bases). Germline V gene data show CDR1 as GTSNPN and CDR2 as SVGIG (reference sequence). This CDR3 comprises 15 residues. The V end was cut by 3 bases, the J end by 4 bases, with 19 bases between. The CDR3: CAWSPTEAGGYEQYF. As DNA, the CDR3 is TGTGCCTGGAGCCCAACGGAAGCAGGGGGGTACGAGCAGTACTTC.

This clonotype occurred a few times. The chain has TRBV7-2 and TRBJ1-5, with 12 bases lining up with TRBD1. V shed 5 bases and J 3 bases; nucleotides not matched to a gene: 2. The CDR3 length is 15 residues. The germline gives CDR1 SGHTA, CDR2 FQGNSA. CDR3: CASSVGQGANQPQHF. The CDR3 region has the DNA TGTGCCAGCAGCGTGGGACAGGGGGCCAATCAGCCCCAGCATTTT. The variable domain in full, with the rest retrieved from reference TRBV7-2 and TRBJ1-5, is GAGVSQSPSNKVTEKGKDVELRCDPISGHTALYWYRQSLGQGLEFLIYFQGNSAPDKSGLPSDRFSAERTGGSVSTLTIQRTQQEDSAVYLCASSVGQGANQPQHFGDGTRLSIL.

The CDR3 is CASSESGRDYNEQFF. The CDR3 coding sequence is TGTGCCAGCAGTGAAAGCGGGAGAGACTACAATGAGCAGTTCTTC. J is TRBJ2-1 and V is TRBV6-1; 8 positions agree with TRBD2. V lost 2 bases to trimming and J lost 3 bases; unmatched junction nucleotides: 3. The length of the CDR3 is 15 residues. Germline CDR1 is MNHNS and CDR2 is SASEGT.

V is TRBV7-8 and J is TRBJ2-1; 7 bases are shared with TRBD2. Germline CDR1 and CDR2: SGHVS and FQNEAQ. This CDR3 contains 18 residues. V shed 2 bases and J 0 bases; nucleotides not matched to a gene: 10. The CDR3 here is CASSLSSTGGLSYNEQFF. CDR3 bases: TGTGCCAGCAGCTTATCGTCAACGGGAGGCCTCTCCTACAATGAGCAGTTCTTC.

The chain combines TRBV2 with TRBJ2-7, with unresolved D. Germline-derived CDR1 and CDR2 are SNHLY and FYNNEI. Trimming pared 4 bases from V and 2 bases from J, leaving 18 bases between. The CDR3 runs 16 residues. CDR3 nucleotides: TGTGCCAGCAGTGGTCCCAGGTTAATATCGACCTACGAGCAGTACTTC. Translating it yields CASSGPRLISTYEQYF.

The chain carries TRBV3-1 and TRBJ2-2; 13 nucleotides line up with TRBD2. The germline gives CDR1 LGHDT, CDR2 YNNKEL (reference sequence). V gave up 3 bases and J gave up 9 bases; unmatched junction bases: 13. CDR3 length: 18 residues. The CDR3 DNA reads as TGTGCCAGCAGCCACCCCCGTGGACTAGCGGGAGTAACTAGGGAGCTGTTTTTT. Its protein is CASSHPRGLAGVTRELFF.

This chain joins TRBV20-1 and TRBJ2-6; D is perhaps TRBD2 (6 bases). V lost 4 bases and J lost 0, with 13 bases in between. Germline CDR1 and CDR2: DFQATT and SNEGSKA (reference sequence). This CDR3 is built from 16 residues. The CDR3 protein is CSATPGAPSGANVLTF. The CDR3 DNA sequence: TGCAGTGCTACCCCGGGAGCCCCCTCTGGGGCCAACGTCCTGACTTTC.

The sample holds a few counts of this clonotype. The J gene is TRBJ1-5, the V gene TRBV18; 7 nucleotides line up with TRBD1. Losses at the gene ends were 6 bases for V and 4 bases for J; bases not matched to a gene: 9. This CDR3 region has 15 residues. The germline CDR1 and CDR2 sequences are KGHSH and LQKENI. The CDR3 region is CASSPEQGTNQPQHF. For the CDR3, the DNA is TGTGCCAGCTCTCCCGAACAGGGGACTAATCAGCCCCAGCATTTT. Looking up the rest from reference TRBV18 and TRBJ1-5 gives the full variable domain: NAGVMQNPRHLVRRRGQEARLRCSPMKGHSHVYWYRQLPEEGLKFMVYLQKENIIDESGMPKERFSAEFPKEGPSILRIQQVVRGDSAAYFCASSPEQGTNQPQHFGDGTRLSIL.

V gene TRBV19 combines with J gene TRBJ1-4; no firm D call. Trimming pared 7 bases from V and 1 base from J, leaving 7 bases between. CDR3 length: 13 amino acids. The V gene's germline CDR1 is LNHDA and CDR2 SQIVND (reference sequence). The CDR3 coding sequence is TGTGCCAGTACCAACAGAACTAATGAAAAACTGTTTTTT. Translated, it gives CASTNRTNEKLFF.

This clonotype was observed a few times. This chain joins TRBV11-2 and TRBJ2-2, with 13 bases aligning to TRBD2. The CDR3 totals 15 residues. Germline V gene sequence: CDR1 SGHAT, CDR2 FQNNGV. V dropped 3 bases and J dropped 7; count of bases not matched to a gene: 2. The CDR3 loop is CASSFGLAGVGELFF. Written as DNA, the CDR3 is TGTGCCAGCAGCTTCGGACTAGCGGGAGTCGGGGAGCTGTTTTTT. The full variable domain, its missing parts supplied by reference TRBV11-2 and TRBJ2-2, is EAGVAQSPRYKIIEKRQSVAFWCNPISGHATLYWYQQILGQGPKLLIQFQNNGVVDDSQLPKDRFSAERLKGVDSTLKIQPAKLEDSAVYLCASSFGLAGVGELFFGEGSRLTVL.

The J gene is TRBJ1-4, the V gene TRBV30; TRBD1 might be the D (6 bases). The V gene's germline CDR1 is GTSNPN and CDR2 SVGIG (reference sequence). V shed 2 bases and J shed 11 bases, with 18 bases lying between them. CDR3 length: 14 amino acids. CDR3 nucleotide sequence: TGTGCCTGGAGTTGGGACACAGGATGGGAGAAACTGTTTTTT. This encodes CAWSWDTGWEKLFF. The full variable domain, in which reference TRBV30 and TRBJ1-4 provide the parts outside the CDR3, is SQTIHQWPATLVQPVGSPLSLECTVEGTSNPNLYWYRQAAGRGLQLLFYSVGIGQISSEVPQNLSASRPQDRQFILSSKKLLLSDSGFYLCAWSWDTGWEKLFFGSGTQLSVL.

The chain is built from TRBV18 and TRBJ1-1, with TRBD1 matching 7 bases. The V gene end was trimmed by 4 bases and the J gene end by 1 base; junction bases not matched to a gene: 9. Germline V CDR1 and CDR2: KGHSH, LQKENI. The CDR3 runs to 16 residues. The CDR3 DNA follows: TGTGCCAGCTCACTCCTTCCAGACAGGGCGAACACTGAAGCTTTCTTT. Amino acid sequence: CASSLLPDRANTEAFF.

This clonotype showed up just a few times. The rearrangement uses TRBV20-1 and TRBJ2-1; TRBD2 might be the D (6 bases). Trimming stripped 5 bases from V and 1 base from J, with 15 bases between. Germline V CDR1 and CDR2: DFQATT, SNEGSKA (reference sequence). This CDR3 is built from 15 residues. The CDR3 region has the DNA TGCAGTGCTCCAGACGCCGGGAGTTCCTACAATGAGCAGTTCTTC. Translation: CSAPDAGSSYNEQFF.

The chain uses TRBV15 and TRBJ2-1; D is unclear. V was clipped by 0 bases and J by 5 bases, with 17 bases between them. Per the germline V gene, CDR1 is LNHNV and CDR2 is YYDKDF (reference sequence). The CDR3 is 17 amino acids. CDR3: CATSRDVDWRPHNEQFF. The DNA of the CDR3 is TGTGCCACCAGCAGAGATGTAGATTGGCGCCCACACAATGAGCAGTTCTTC.

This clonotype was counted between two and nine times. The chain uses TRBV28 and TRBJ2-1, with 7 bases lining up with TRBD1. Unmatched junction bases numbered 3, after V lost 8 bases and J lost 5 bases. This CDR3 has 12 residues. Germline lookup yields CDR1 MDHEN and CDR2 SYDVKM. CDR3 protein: CASSGTDNEQFF. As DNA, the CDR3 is TGTGCCAGCTCCGGGACAGACAATGAGCAGTTCTTC.

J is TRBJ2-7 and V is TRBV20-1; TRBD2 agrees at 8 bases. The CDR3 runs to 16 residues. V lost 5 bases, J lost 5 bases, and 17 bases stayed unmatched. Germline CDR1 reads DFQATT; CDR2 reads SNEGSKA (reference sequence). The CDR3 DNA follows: TGCAGTGCTGAGGCTATTGAGACGGGAGGGCCGAACGAGCAGTACTTC. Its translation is CSAEAIETGGPNEQYF.

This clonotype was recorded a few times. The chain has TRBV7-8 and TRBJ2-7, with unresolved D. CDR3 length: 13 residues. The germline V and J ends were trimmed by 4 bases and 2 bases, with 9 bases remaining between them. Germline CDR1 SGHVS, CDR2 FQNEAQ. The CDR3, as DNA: TGTGCCAGCAGCTCGCTAGAGGCCTACGAGCAGTACTTC. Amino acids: CASSSLEAYEQYF. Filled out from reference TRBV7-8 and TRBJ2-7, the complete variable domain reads GAGVSQSPRYKVAKRGQDVALRCDPISGHVSLFWYQQALGQGPEFLTYFQNEAQLDKSGLPSDRFFAERPEGSVSTLKIQRTQQEDSAVYLCASSSLEAYEQYFGPGTRLTVT.